This T cell receptor beta chain came from a study of a mutant IDH1 vaccine in newly diagnosed glioma. Overall study context: Patients were pretreated with radiotherapy, temozolomide, or both, mostly both.

This clone was picked up a small number of times. Its antigen is unknown. Study results and caveats: Variations in leading peripheral T cell clonotypes appeared to have no connection with pseudoprogression. Vaccine-induced immune responses occurred in under 95% of patients.

Sequencing used immunoSEQ multiplex PCR; TCRdb keeps in-frame clones, though not all of them. The sample includes 40,000 to 45,000 clones, approximately 72% of them seen just once. Specified time point: week 23, last vaccination. With topical imiquimod, each dose of the vaccine consisted of 300 ug of mutant IDH1 20-mer peptide. Germline CDR1 DFQATT, CDR2 SNEGSKA (reference sequence). V gave up 5 bases and J gave up 4 bases, with 5 bases separating them. The CDR3 covers 11 residues. The sequenced sample was PBMCs, obtained from a glioma patient whose treatment included an IDH1 peptide vaccine. The TCR comes from a man aged 50 to 59 with glioma. The J gene is TRBJ1-4, the V gene TRBV20-1, with D possibly TRBD1 on 5 matching bases. The CDR3 loop is CSAQGNEKLFF. CDR3 sequence (DNA): TGCAGTGCTCAGGGTAATGAAAAACTGTTTTTT.